This section outlines one T cell receptor (beta chain) sequence together with its context. Germline V gene data show CDR1 as SEHNR and CDR2 as FQNEAQ (reference sequence). CDR3 length equals 18 residues. Trimming removed 2 bases at V and 2 bases at J, with 21 bases between. The protocol was immunoSEQ multiplex PCR, while the TCRdb copy is restricted to in-frame clones and leaves out a portion. Of under 300,000 clones listed, roughly 91% are singletons. This sample was included in a study of blood T cell repertoires in COVID-19. The chain carries TRBV7-9 and TRBJ2-5; possibly TRBD1 for D (5 bases). The sequence derives from a man aged 25 to 40 with COVID-19, enrolled during active disease. The sequenced material came from peripheral blood. CDR3 DNA: TGTGCCAGCAGCTTACCCTTGATAGGGCAGGGTAAACAAGAGACCCAGTACTTC. Its protein is CASSLPLIGQGKQETQYF.